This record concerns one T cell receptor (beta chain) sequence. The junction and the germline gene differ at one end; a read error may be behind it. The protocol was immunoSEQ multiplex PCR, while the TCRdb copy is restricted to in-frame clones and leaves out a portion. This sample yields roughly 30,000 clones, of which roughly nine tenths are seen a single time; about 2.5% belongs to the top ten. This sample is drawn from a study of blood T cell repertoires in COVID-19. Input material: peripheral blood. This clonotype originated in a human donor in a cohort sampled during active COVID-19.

CDR3 protein: CASSLGFQGRSNF. The CDR3 DNA is TGTGCCAGCAGCTTAGGTTTCCAGGGGAGATCGAACTTC. The rearrangement joins TRBV11-2 to TRBJ2-7; D is possibly TRBD1 (6 bases). The CDR3 is made up of 13 amino acids. CDR1 is SGHAT and CDR2 is FQNNGV in the germline V gene. Complete variable domain (other parts from reference TRBV11-2 and TRBJ2-7): EAGVAQSPRYKIIEKRQSVAFWCNPISGHATLYWYQQILGQGPKLLIQFQNNGVVDDSQLPKDRFSAERLKGVDSTLKIQPAKLEDSAVYLCASSLGFQGRSNFGPGTRLTVT.